Given below is one T cell receptor (beta chain) in context. Its antigen is not identified. These data originate in a study of cytotoxic CD8 clonotypes in ibrutinib-treated CLL. About the research overall: Across the patients, some ten were relapsed/refractory, around 16 treatment-naive and 17 to 18 IGHV unmutated. Response samples were drawn at a median of approximately 11 months of treatment, range 6 to 36. Study-level findings and limits: Baseline values of clonality outstripped age-matched healthy donors and followed circulating CD8+ T-cell counts. Clonotypes that were public were uncommon, and they contracted or stayed stable on treatment.

The J segment lost 1 base and the V segment lost 6 bases, leaving 1 base of the junction unmatched. CDR1 SGHTA and CDR2 FQGNSA come from the germline V gene. The CDR3 has 15 amino acids. Profiling relied on immunoSEQ multiplex PCR, and the TCRdb table lists in-frame clones only, not all of them. This sample has roughly 170,000 clones, with around 80% found just once. The TCR was taken from a human donor with chronic lymphocytic leukemia. The rearrangement uses TRBV7-2 and TRBJ2-2; 11 nucleotides agree with TRBD2. Sequenced here: PBMCs, sampled after 24 months of ibrutinib treatment. CDR3 nucleotide sequence: TGTGCCAGCAGACTAGCGGGGGTGAACACCGGGGAGCTGTTTTTT. It encodes CASRLAGVNTGELFF.